Listed here are 15 T cell receptor beta chains from one sample, sequenced in a study of T cell responses to AZD1222 COVID-19 vaccine. Sequencing was performed with immunoSEQ multiplex PCR; in TCRdb, only in-frame clones are kept and a portion is missing. The top ten hold 17% of the sample, which has tens of thousands of clones, roughly 87% seen once. The material was peripheral blood, obtained on day 0 of AZD1222 vaccination. The origin of the receptors is an adult in good health.

This chain links TRBV9 with TRBJ2-4; D call uncertain. The CDR3 length is 15 residues. V was cut by 4 bases and J by 7 bases, with 18 bases left in between. Germline V lookup: CDR1 SGDLS, CDR2 YYNGEE. In nucleotides, the CDR3 is TGTGCCAGCAGCCCGAGAGGCGGCTACGGGAACATTCAGTACTTC. Translation: CASSPRGGYGNIQYF.

This clone was detected only once. The V gene is TRBV7-8, the J gene TRBJ1-6; 9 bases map to TRBD1. V shed 3 bases and J 7 bases; nucleotides not matched to a gene: 7. The CDR3 runs to 16 residues. Germline CDR1 is SGHVS and CDR2 is FQNEAQ. For the CDR3, the DNA is TGTGCCAGCAGCTTGACAGGGGGAGGAAGGAATTCACCCCTCCACTTT. Translating it yields CASSLTGGGRNSPLHF.

Sample share makes this clone medium-sized (0.01 to 0.1%). The chain uses TRBV3-1 (or the pseudogene TRBV3-2) and TRBJ2-5; 8 bases fit TRBD2. Germline values: CDR1 LGHDT, CDR2 YNNKEL (reference sequence). CDR3 size: 18 residues. V trimming: 3 bases; J trimming: 4 bases; junction bases outside the gene matches: 16. CDR3 loop: CASSHGLLAGEAVETQYF. CDR3 nucleotides: TGTGCCAGCAGCCATGGACTTCTAGCGGGTGAGGCAGTAGAGACCCAGTACTTC.

This chain joins TRBV5-6 and TRBJ1-1, with a possible D match to TRBD1 (6 bases). Trimming removed 5 bases from V and 8 bases from J, with 22 bases in between. This CDR3 is built from 15 residues. CDR1 and CDR2 (germline): SGHDT, YYEEEE. CDR3 protein: CASSYDPGGIVEAFF. For the CDR3, the DNA is TGTGCCAGCAGTTATGATCCGGGGGGCATTGTGGAAGCTTTCTTT.

The V and J genes are TRBV7-2 and TRBJ2-1; D might be TRBD1 or TRBD2, each matching 6 bases. Germline CDR1 SGHTA, CDR2 FQGNSA. The ends were cut back, 1 base at V and 8 bases at J, with 15 bases in the middle. This CDR3 is 15 amino acids long. Here the CDR3 reads CASSLGGATGYEQFF. CDR3 sequence (DNA): TGTGCCAGCAGCTTAGGGGGGGCAACGGGTTATGAGCAGTTCTTC.

V is TRBV29-1 and J is TRBJ2-6; TRBD1 agrees at 7 bases. The CDR3 length is 16 residues. The V and J ends lost 4 bases and 4 bases, in that order; junction bases with no gene match: 10. Per germline, CDR1 SQVTM and CDR2 ANQGSEA. CDR3 sequence (DNA): TGCAGCGTTGCGGGCCAAGGGGGCGCCGGGGCCAACGTCCTGACTTTC. This encodes CSVAGQGGAGANVLTF.

There are a few counts of this clone. J is TRBJ2-3 and V is TRBV30, with 8 bases aligning to TRBD2. Trimming at V came to 4 bases and at J to 3 bases, leaving 3 bases not matched to a gene. Germline assignment: CDR1 GTSNPN and CDR2 SVGIG (reference sequence). The length of the CDR3 is 13 residues. CDR3 region: CAWTTSGTDTQYF. The CDR3 DNA sequence: TGTGCCTGGACAACTAGCGGAACAGATACGCAGTATTTT.

V gene TRBV5-6 combines with J gene TRBJ1-4; 7 nucleotides align to TRBD1. Germline CDR1 and CDR2: SGHDT and YYEEEE. Trimming at V came to 1 base and at J to 7 bases, leaving 4 bases not matched to a gene. The CDR3 loop spans 14 amino acids. In nucleotides, the CDR3 is TGTGCCAGCAGCTTGACAGGGGTAGCTGAAAAACTGTTTTTT. It translates to CASSLTGVAEKLFF.

The V and J genes are TRBV5-6 and TRBJ2-1, with unresolved D. There are 17 residues in the CDR3. Trimming removed 0 bases at V and 6 bases at J, with 19 bases between. CDR1 is SGHDT, CDR2 YYEEEE, per germline. The CDR3 region is CASSLAVRPLVANEQFF. The CDR3 DNA is TGTGCCAGCAGCTTGGCCGTTCGTCCTTTAGTAGCCAATGAGCAGTTCTTC.

The rearrangement uses TRBV6-6 and TRBJ1-1; D is unresolved. V was trimmed by 7 bases and J by 4 bases, leaving 16 bases between them. There are 14 residues in the CDR3. Germline V gene sequence: CDR1 MNHNY, CDR2 SVGAGI (reference sequence). DNA of the CDR3: TGTGCCAGCAAGTCATCCGGAGGAGGCACTGAAGCTTTCTTT. As protein: CASKSSGGGTEAFF.

This chain joins TRBV11-1 and TRBJ1-5; the D gene is possibly TRBD1 (5 bases). Trimming stripped 1 base from V and 11 bases from J, with 12 bases between. Germline V gene lookup returns CDR1 SGHAT and CDR2 FQDESV (reference sequence). The CDR3 length is 13 residues. CDR3 DNA: TGTGCCAGCAGCTTAGAATTGGGGCAGACCCAGCATTTT. Protein product: CASSLELGQTQHF.

In its sample, this clone was seen once. The chain is built from TRBV30 and TRBJ2-7, with 14 bases lining up with TRBD2. This CDR3 has 14 residues. Unmatched junction bases numbered 8, after V lost 7 bases and J lost 6 bases. From germline, CDR1 is GTSNPN and CDR2 SVGIG (reference sequence). The CDR3, as DNA: TGTGCCTCGACTAGCGGGAGGGCCACTAGCGAGCAGTACTTC. This translates into CASTSGRATSEQYF.

In nucleotides, the CDR3 is TGTGCCAGCAGTTTATGGACAGGGAGCTCCTACGAGCAGTACTTC. Its protein is CASSLWTGSSYEQYF. V usage is TRBV28 and J usage is TRBJ2-7; TRBD1 matches at 7 bases. Looked up from germline, CDR1 is MDHEN and CDR2 is SYDVKM. The J segment lost 0 bases and the V segment lost 0 bases, leaving 2 bases of the junction unmatched. The length of the CDR3 is 15 residues.

CDR3 protein: CASSLSGTGGYTF. CDR3 nucleotide sequence: TGTGCCAGCAGCTTATCCGGGACAGGAGGCTACACCTTC. The rearrangement links TRBV7-3 to TRBJ1-2; TRBD1 agrees at 8 bases. V dropped 2 bases and J dropped 8; count of bases not matched to a gene: 4. The CDR3 has 13 residues. From germline, CDR1 is SGHTA and CDR2 FQGTGA.

The chain carries TRBV19 and TRBJ2-7; TRBD2 is a possible D gene (5 bases). CDR1 and CDR2 from the germline V gene are LNHDA and SQIVND (reference sequence). V was cut by 3 bases and J by 6 bases, with 15 bases left in between. The CDR3 sequence is 14 residues long. CDR3 DNA sequence: TGTGCCAGTAGTATGACGCTAGCAGTCCCCGAGCAGTACTTC. Protein sequence: CASSMTLAVPEQYF.